These 13 T cell receptor beta chains were all obtained from the same sample, sequenced in a study of cytomegalovirus exposure and HLA in healthy donors. The study ran its PCR with 60 Vbeta and 13 Jbeta primers. Repertoires were generated with immunoSEQ multiplex PCR, while TCRdb's copy carries only in-frame clones and drops some. The top ten hold about 2.2% of the sample, which has under 130,000 clones, about 80% seen once. Input material: PBMCs. These receptors all come from a young man in good health and CMV-seronegative.

This clone was picked up a small number of times. The J gene is TRBJ2-1, the V gene TRBV5-6, with D perhaps TRBD2 (5 bases). Trimming cost V 4 bases and J 1 base, with 12 bases left between them. Germline-derived CDR1 and CDR2 are SGHDT and YYEEEE. The CDR3 extends over 15 amino acids. The CDR3 bases are TGTGCCAGCAGCCCCACGAGGGTTTCCTACAATGAGCAGTTCTTC. Protein sequence: CASSPTRVSYNEQFF.

The chain has TRBV7-2 and TRBJ2-3, with D possibly being TRBD2 (5 bases). The CDR3 is 15 residues long. The ends were cut back, 5 bases at V and 0 bases at J, with 12 bases in the middle. Germline V gene sequence: CDR1 SGHTA, CDR2 FQGNSA. The DNA of the CDR3 is TGTGCCAGCAGCACTAGGTACTCTAGCACAGATACGCAGTATTTT. The encoded protein is CASSTRYSSTDTQYF.

This clone was counted between two and nine times. The chain recombines TRBV25-1 with TRBJ1-6; TRBD1 might be the D (5 bases). Trimming took off 2 bases at V and 7 bases at J, with 12 bases between the two ends. In germline, CDR1 is MGHDK, CDR2 SYGVNS. This CDR3 is built from 15 residues. This CDR3 is CASSEAGKGNSPLHF. The CDR3, as DNA: TGTGCCAGCAGTGAAGCAGGGAAGGGGAATTCACCCCTCCACTTT. The complete variable domain, with remaining parts taken from reference TRBV25-1 and TRBJ1-6, reads EADIYQTPRYLVIGTGKKITLECSQTMGHDKMYWYQQDPGMELHLIHYSYGVNSTEKGDLSSESTVSRIRTEHFPLTLESARPSHTSQYLCASSEAGKGNSPLHFGNGTRLTVT.

Only one count was recorded for this clone. CDR3 sequence reads: CASSPVQGRTRAFF. CDR3 nucleotide sequence: TGCGCCAGCAGCCCAGTTCAGGGGAGAACTAGAGCTTTCTTT. The chain couples TRBV5-1 to TRBJ1-1; TRBD1 is a possible D gene (6 bases). Germline V lookup: CDR1 SGHRS, CDR2 YFSETQ. The CDR3 covers 14 residues. V lost 4 bases and J 10 bases, leaving 20 bases between the germline ends. Together with reference TRBV5-1 and TRBJ1-1, the CDR3 gives the full variable domain: KAGVTQTPRYLIKTRGQQVTLSCSPISGHRSVSWYQQTPGQGLQFLFEYFSETQRNKGNFPGRFSGRQFSNSRSEMNVSTLELGDSALYLCASSPVQGRTRAFFGQGTRLTVV.

The chain links TRBV28 to TRBJ2-1, with no clear D. Trimming shortened V by 0 bases and J by 5 bases, and 8 bases separated the two germline ends. In germline, CDR1 is MDHEN, CDR2 SYDVKM. This CDR3 has 14 residues. The CDR3 bases are TGTGCCAGCAGTTTATGGGCTAGAAACAATGAGCAGTTCTTC. As protein: CASSLWARNNEQFF.

This clone is a singleton in its sample. V gene TRBV5-1 combines with J gene TRBJ1-2, with 9 bases fitting TRBD1. The CDR3 is 14 residues long. CDR1 is SGHRS, CDR2 YFSETQ, per germline. V lost 4 bases to trimming and J lost 8 bases; unmatched junction nucleotides: 9. This chain's CDR3 is CASSTGQGLLGYTF. The CDR3 nucleotides are TGCGCCAGCAGCACGGGACAGGGACTGCTCGGCTACACCTTC.

This clone was detected only once. V and J are TRBV6-5 and TRBJ1-6; D is perhaps TRBD1 (6 bases). Germline V gene data show CDR1 as MNHEY and CDR2 as SVGAGI. This CDR3 contains 15 residues. Trimming cost V 6 bases and J 11 bases, with 20 bases left between them. The CDR3 DNA sequence: TGTGCCAGCAGCCACACTCCCACAGGGCGAACACCCCTCCACTTT. Protein sequence: CASSHTPTGRTPLHF.

CDR3 DNA: TGTGCCAGCAGCGTTTCTGGGCTAGCGATAGATACGCAGTATTTT. It encodes CASSVSGLAIDTQYF. The rearrangement links TRBV9 to TRBJ2-3, with D perhaps TRBD2 (6 bases). V was cut by 2 bases and J by 5 bases, with 15 bases left in between. The length of the CDR3 is 15 residues. From germline, CDR1 is SGDLS and CDR2 YYNGEE.

The J gene is TRBJ2-1, the V gene TRBV19; D might be TRBD2 (6 bases). The CDR3 length is 14 residues. The germline V and J ends were trimmed by 5 bases and 9 bases, with 17 bases remaining between them. Germline CDR1 LNHDA, CDR2 SQIVND (reference sequence). In DNA, the CDR3 is TGTGCCAGTAGTCCTCTTCCCTCTAGCGCTGAGCAGTTCTTC. Its protein is CASSPLPSSAEQFF.

V gene TRBV27 combines with J gene TRBJ2-3, with 11 bases that match TRBD2. This CDR3 has 16 residues. The ends lost 5 bases at V and 4 bases at J; junction bases unmatched: 8. From germline, CDR1 is MNHEY and CDR2 SMNVEV (reference sequence). The CDR3 reads CASSPPGLAVSDTQYF. Written as DNA, the CDR3 is TGTGCCAGCAGTCCGCCGGGACTAGCGGTTTCAGATACGCAGTATTTT.

The rearrangement links TRBV7-2 to TRBJ1-2; D unresolved. The V end was cut by 7 bases, the J end by 2 bases, with 11 bases between. CDR1 SGHTA and CDR2 FQGNSA come from the germline V gene. CDR3 length: 13 residues. The CDR3 protein is CASTGVVNYGYTF. The CDR3 nucleotides are TGTGCCAGCACCGGGGTCGTCAACTATGGCTACACCTTC.

Turning to this clone: Other DNA sequences in the sample encode the same CDR3. The rearrangement uses TRBV10-3 and TRBJ2-5, with TRBD2 matching 7 bases. J was trimmed by 1 base and V by 4 bases; bases with no gene match: 3. Germline assignment: CDR1 ENHRY and CDR2 SYGVKD. The CDR3 runs to 14 residues. The DNA of the CDR3 is TGTGCCATCAGTGGCCTAGCGGCCCAAGAGACCCAGTACTTC. Translated: CAISGLAAQETQYF.

Note on this clone: An end of the junction differs from the germline gene, which may be a read error. The rearrangement joins TRBV29-1 to TRBJ2-1, with 11 bases lining up with TRBD2. There are 12 residues in the CDR3. CDR1 and CDR2 (germline): SQVTM, ANQGSEA. In DNA, the CDR3 is TGCAGCGGTGAACTAGCGGGAGTGGAGCAGTTCTTC. It specifies CSGELAGVEQFF.